What follows are 7 T cell receptor beta chains derived from one specimen sequenced in a study of cytomegalovirus exposure and HLA in healthy donors. PCR employed 60 Vbeta and 13 Jbeta primers. Profiling relied on immunoSEQ multiplex PCR, and the TCRdb table lists in-frame clones only, not all of them. The sample table sets out 200,000 to 250,000 clones. The specimen sequenced was PBMCs. Receptors originate from a woman under 40 in good health and CMV-seropositive.

This chain joins TRBV10-3 and TRBJ2-1; D remains ambiguous. Germline CDR1 ENHRY, CDR2 SYGVKD. This CDR3 has 13 amino acids. Trimming stripped 10 bases from V and 0 bases from J, with 10 bases between. The CDR3 loop is CATEDGSYNEQFF. The CDR3 coding sequence is TGTGCCACCGAGGATGGCTCCTACAATGAGCAGTTCTTC.

This rearrangement joins TRBV15 to TRBJ2-5; 13 nucleotides line up with TRBD2. V was pared by 3 bases and J by 5 bases, with 6 bases of the junction left unmatched. Germline V gene lookup returns CDR1 LNHNV and CDR2 YYDKDF (reference sequence). This CDR3 spans 16 amino acids. The CDR3 DNA is TGTGCCACCAGCAGGAAACTAGCGGGGGGGCACGAGACCCAGTACTTC. Translating it yields CATSRKLAGGHETQYF.

The V gene is TRBV6-5, the J gene TRBJ1-2, with D possibly TRBD1 on 6 matching bases. The CDR3 extends over 15 amino acids. The germline CDR1 and CDR2 sequences are MNHEY and SVGAGI. V lost 4 bases and J lost 8, with 20 bases in between. Written as DNA, the CDR3 is TGTGCCAGCAGTTCGAATACAGGGAGGGGTGAAGGCTACACCTTC. Translated: CASSSNTGRGEGYTF.

J is TRBJ2-2 and V is TRBV15, with D maybe TRBD1 (7 bases). This CDR3 region has 16 residues. The ends were cut back, 6 bases at V and 2 bases at J, with 16 bases in the middle. Germline V lookup: CDR1 LNHNV, CDR2 YYDKDF (reference sequence). CDR3 DNA sequence: TGTGCCACCAGGGCTGCAGGGGGGAGAAACACCGGGGAGCTGTTTTTT. This codes for CATRAAGGRNTGELFF.

This sequence joins TRBV4-1 and TRBJ2-3; 13 nucleotides agree with TRBD2. The CDR3 runs 17 residues. The V gene end was trimmed by 1 base and the J gene end by 4 bases; junction bases not matched to a gene: 5. The germline V gene encodes CDR1 MGHRA and CDR2 YSYEKL. In DNA form, the CDR3 reads TGCGCCAGCAGCCAAGCTCCAACTAGCGGGGGGGCAGATACGCAGTATTTT. It codes for CASSQAPTSGGADTQYF.

The chain uses TRBV7-2 and TRBJ1-1, with D possibly being TRBD1 (6 bases). The germline gives CDR1 SGHTA, CDR2 FQGNSA. The CDR3 has 15 residues. V was cut by 5 bases and J by 12 bases, with 25 bases left in between. The DNA for the CDR3 is TGTGCCAGCAGCGGAACTACAGTGGGAGGGGGGCGGACTTTCTTT. Amino acids: CASSGTTVGGGRTFF. Filled out from reference TRBV7-2 and TRBJ1-1, the complete variable domain reads GAGVSQSPSNKVTEKGKDVELRCDPISGHTALYWYRQSLGQGLEFLIYFQGNSAPDKSGLPSDRFSAERTGGSVSTLTIQRTQQEDSAVYLCASSGTTVGGGRTFFGQGTRLTVV.

V usage is TRBV7-2 and J usage is TRBJ1-5; D gene uncertain. Deletions cut 5 bases from V and 3 bases from J, with 8 bases between. Germline V gene data show CDR1 as SGHTA and CDR2 as FQGNSA. CDR3 length: 13 amino acids. The CDR3 nucleotides read TGTGCCAGCAGCCTCCTTAACAATCAGCCCCAGCATTTT. Translation gives CASSLLNNQPQHF.